Listed here are 14 T cell receptor beta chains from one sample, sequenced in a study of T cell clusters in autoimmune cytopenias (dated 2019 in TCRdb). Sequenced using an Illumina MiSeq. TRB rearrangements were amplified by multiplex PCR using a touch-down protocol with TRB-A and TRB-B primer pools mixed in one tube. TCRdb reprocessed the public reads and reports one entry per CDR3 protein sequence, without DNA. The table for this sample shows 7,000 to 8,000 distinct CDR3 sequences. Clones ranked in the top ten supply over 4% of the sample. TRB amplification used 250 ng of peripheral blood genomic DNA, tens of thousands of genome equivalents, per sample. Sequenced sample: peripheral blood. These receptors came from a human donor with an autoimmune cytopenia or autoimmune hepatitis (not recorded which).

By frequency, this clonotype is medium-sized. The CDR3: CSARTSGQTGGGYTF. The J gene is TRBJ1-2, the V gene TRBV20-1; TCRdb designates TRBD1, a call that cannot be tested without DNA. Germline-derived CDR1 and CDR2 are DFQATT and SNEGSKA (reference sequence). This CDR3 is 15 amino acids long.

The V and J genes are TRBV28 and TRBJ1-1. The CDR3 is made up of 12 amino acids. Per germline, CDR1 MDHEN and CDR2 SYDVKM. The CDR3 here is CATSAEYTEAFF.

This clonotype is classed as medium-sized by frequency. The chain carries TRBV19 and TRBJ2-7; TCRdb lists TRBD1, though no DNA is available to test this call. CDR3 size: 17 residues. CDR1 and CDR2 (germline): LNHDA, SQIVND (reference sequence). Here the CDR3 reads CASSNPMATGGTYEQYF.

This clonotype registers medium-sized (0.01 to 0.1%) by frequency. The J gene is TRBJ1-1, the V gene TRBV5-4; there is no DNA to check the TCRdb D call of TRBD1. This CDR3 comprises 12 residues. The germline CDR1 and CDR2 sequences are SGHNT and YYREEE (reference sequence). CDR3 protein: CASSQTGAEAFF. The entire variable domain, with the rest obtained from reference TRBV5-4 and TRBJ1-1, is as follows: ETGVTQSPTHLIKTRGQQVTLRCSSQSGHNTVSWYQQALGQGPQFIFQYYREEENGRGNFPPRFSGLQFPNYSSELNVNALELDDSALYLCASSQTGAEAFFGQGTRLTVV.

This clonotype ranks as medium-sized in terms of frequency. V usage is TRBV6-2 or TRBV6-3 and J usage is TRBJ2-7; the TRBD1 assignment by TCRdb is unverifiable without DNA. CDR1 is MNHEY and CDR2 is SVGEGT in the germline V gene. The CDR3 extends over 14 amino acids. CDR3 protein: CASSPDSSRYEQYF.

CDR3 amino acids: CASSPGSGGANEKLFF. The V call is TRBV4-3, the J call TRBJ1-4; with no DNA, the TCRdb D assignment of TRBD1 cannot be verified. The CDR3 extends over 16 amino acids. In germline, CDR1 is LGHNA, CDR2 YSLEER.

The chain links TRBV6-2 or TRBV6-3 to TRBJ2-7; the D gene TCRdb calls, TRBD1, cannot be checked with no DNA. The CDR3 covers 15 residues. CDR1 and CDR2 (germline): MNHEY, SVGEGT. CDR3 residues: CASSYSIYRGYEQYF.

By frequency, this clonotype is medium-sized. The V and J genes are TRBV20-1 and TRBJ1-6. There are 16 residues in the CDR3. In germline, CDR1 is DFQATT, CDR2 SNEGSKA (reference sequence). CDR3 residues: CSAYVDSPRGRAPLHF.

The chain has TRBV28 and TRBJ2-5; TCRdb's assignment of TRBD1 cannot be checked, as there is no DNA. The CDR3 runs to 14 residues. Germline assignment: CDR1 MDHEN and CDR2 SYDVKM. CDR3 region: CASQSGVGGETQYF.

Its frequency marks this clonotype as medium-sized. The genes are TRBV6-1 and TRBJ1-4; TCRdb designates TRBD1, a call that cannot be tested without DNA. The CDR3 runs 16 residues. The germline V gene has CDR1 MNHNS and CDR2 SASEGT. CDR3 amino acids: CASSEGQGLTNEKLFF.

This clonotype registers medium-sized (0.01 to 0.1%) by frequency. The chain couples TRBV7-9 to TRBJ1-1. The CDR3 is 16 amino acids. Looked up from germline, CDR1 is SEHNR and CDR2 is FQNEAQ (reference sequence). CDR3 region: CASSLGLTQWNTEAFF.

Measured by frequency, this clonotype is medium-sized (0.01 to 0.1%). The chain recombines TRBV18 with TRBJ1-5. The CDR3 is made up of 12 amino acids. Germline V gene sequence: CDR1 KGHSH, CDR2 LQKENI. CDR3 protein: CASSPGNQPQHF.

The chain employs TRBV28 and TRBJ2-1; TCRdb's D gene call, TRBD1, goes unchecked for lack of DNA. The length of the CDR3 is 15 residues. Germline V CDR1 and CDR2: MDHEN, SYDVKM. CDR3 amino acids: CASSPGTGNYNEQFF. The full variable domain, rest sourced from reference TRBV28 and TRBJ2-1, is DVKVTQSSRYLVKRTGEKVFLECVQDMDHENMFWYRQDPGLGLRLIYFSYDVKMKEKGDIPEGYSVSREKKERFSLILESASTNQTSMYLCASSPGTGNYNEQFFGPGTRLTVL.

This clonotype registers medium-sized by frequency. The genes are TRBV11-3 and TRBJ2-1; the D gene TCRdb calls, TRBD2, cannot be checked with no DNA. Germline V gene data show CDR1 as SGHNT and CDR2 as YENEEA. The CDR3 spans 13 residues. CDR3: CASSLVYAGEQFF.